The present T cell receptor beta chain was sequenced within a study of T cell responses to AZD1222 COVID-19 vaccine. Trimming removed 1 base from V and 5 bases from J, with 9 bases in between. There are 14 residues in the CDR3. The germline CDR1 and CDR2 sequences are SGHNT and YENEEA. Produced via immunoSEQ multiplex PCR; TCRdb's table is partial and in-frame only. The sample gives around 88,000 clones, roughly 90% of which show up once; roughly 2.8% is in the top ten. This receptor was taken from an adult in good health. The specimen was peripheral blood, collected on day 0 of MenACWY control vaccination. The chain is built from TRBV11-3 and TRBJ2-1; maybe TRBD1 (5 bases). The CDR3 region has the DNA TGTGCCAGCAGCTTAGGTCAGGGTAACAATGAGCAGTTCTTC. Protein product: CASSLGQGNNEQFF. Filled out from reference TRBV11-3 and TRBJ2-1, the complete variable domain reads EAGVVQSPRYKIIEKKQPVAFWCNPISGHNTLYWYLQNLGQGPELLIRYENEEAVDDSQLPKDRFSAERLKGVDSTLKIQPAELGDSAVYLCASSLGQGNNEQFFGPGTRLTVL.